One sample yielded the 17 T cell receptor beta chains listed below, sequenced in a study of beta chain features in type 1 diabetes. For these TCRs, the target antigens are not known. Points from the study as a whole: TCRB CDR3s were moderately but significantly shorter in Type 1 diabetes patients in all four CD4+ subsets.

Reverse transcription of all isolated RNA meant that expressed TCRB transcripts were sequenced. Sequencing used immunoSEQ multiplex PCR; TCRdb keeps in-frame clones, though not all of them. The sample has around 690,000 clones; over 10% are singletons. The material sequenced was naive CD4+ T cells from blood. The source of these receptors is a man aged 30 to 45 with type 1 diabetes.

The sample holds a few counts of this clone. The junction shows a germline mismatch at one end, possibly a read error. The V call is TRBV7-9, the J call TRBJ1-1; the D is unclear. Looked up from germline, CDR1 is SEHNR and CDR2 is FQNEAQ (reference sequence). The CDR3 totals 16 residues. The CDR3: CASTLGLGGEWGEAFF. CDR3 in DNA: TGTGCCAGCACCTTAGGGTTGGGAGGCGAGTGGGGTGAAGCTTTCTTT. The complete variable domain, with remaining parts taken from reference TRBV7-9 and TRBJ1-1, reads DTGVSQNPRHKITKRGQNVTFRCDPISEHNRLYWYRQTLGQGPEFLTYFQNEAQLEKSRLLSDRFSAERPKGSFSTLEIQRTEQGDSAMYLCASTLGLGGEWGEAFFGQGTRLTVV.

This clone was counted only a few times. The chain is built from TRBV30 and TRBJ1-6; the match to TRBD1 covers 8 bases. Germline V lookup: CDR1 GTSNPN, CDR2 SVGIG (reference sequence). The CDR3 runs to 14 residues. Germline trimming cut 0 bases from V and 5 bases from J; bases unmatched to any gene: 0. The CDR3 DNA reads TGTGCCTGGAGTGTGGGACAGGATAATTCACCCCTCCACTTT. Translated, it gives CAWSVGQDNSPLHF.

The chain carries TRBV18 and TRBJ1-5; TRBD1 aligns across 10 bases. Germline lookup yields CDR1 KGHSH and CDR2 LQKENI. The junction had 2 bases not matched to a gene; V was cut back by 5 bases and J by 4 bases. This CDR3 is 14 amino acids long. The CDR3 loop is CASSAGQGNQPQHF. The CDR3 DNA sequence: TGTGCCAGCTCAGCGGGACAGGGGAATCAGCCCCAGCATTTT.

This clone was observed a handful of times. The V call is TRBV5-1, the J call TRBJ2-5; D remains ambiguous. Trimming pared 0 bases from V and 7 bases from J, leaving 13 bases between. The CDR3 loop spans 14 amino acids. Germline-derived CDR1 and CDR2 are SGHRS and YFSETQ. CDR3 protein: CASSLASSLGTQYF. The DNA of the CDR3 is TGCGCCAGCAGCTTGGCGTCTAGTCTCGGGACCCAGTACTTC.

The chain couples TRBV6-1 to TRBJ1-6; the D is unclear. The V end was cut by 6 bases, the J end by 9 bases, with 12 bases between. The length of the CDR3 is 13 residues. Germline V gene sequence: CDR1 MNHNS, CDR2 SASEGT. CDR3 in DNA: TGTGCCAGCAGCGGACCGGGGAGTTCACCCCTCCACTTT. Encoded protein: CASSGPGSSPLHF.

On this clone: This sample also contains other DNA sequences that code for the same CDR3. The genes are TRBV7-2 and TRBJ2-5; possibly TRBD1 for D (5 bases). CDR1 is SGHTA and CDR2 is FQGNSA in the germline V gene. V shed 2 bases and J shed 1 base, with 8 bases lying between them. This CDR3 comprises 14 residues. The CDR3 DNA sequence: TGTGCCAGCAGCTTACAGGGCGGCCAAGAGACCCAGTACTTC. Its protein product is CASSLQGGQETQYF.

This clone was detected only a few times. The chain employs TRBV19 and TRBJ2-1, with D possibly TRBD1 on 6 matching bases. The germline V gene encodes CDR1 LNHDA and CDR2 SQIVND (reference sequence). The V end was cut by 10 bases, the J end by 8 bases, with 21 bases between. The CDR3 extends over 14 amino acids. CDR3 bases: TGTGCCACTCAACGCCTACAGGGCCAATATGAGCAGTTCTTC. Translated: CATQRLQGQYEQFF.

This clone was detected only a few times. The chain recombines TRBV28 with TRBJ2-3; D not certain. Germline loops: CDR1 MDHEN, CDR2 SYDVKM. V lost 1 base and J 4 bases, leaving 12 bases between the germline ends. The CDR3 is 15 amino acids. The CDR3 DNA sequence: TGTGCCAGCAGTTTATCCCCCAGGTTGCCAGATACGCAGTATTTT. Translating gives CASSLSPRLPDTQYF.

The chain combines TRBV11-2 with TRBJ1-1; tentative D call: TRBD1 (6 bases). Germline CDR1 and CDR2: SGHAT and FQNNGV. The germline V and J ends were trimmed by 3 bases and 3 bases, with 11 bases remaining between them. The CDR3 has 14 amino acids. The DNA of the CDR3 is TGTGCCAGCAGCTTCAGGGGTCCAGACACTGAAGCTTTCTTT. It translates to CASSFRGPDTEAFF.

This clone was observed a handful of times. The chain couples TRBV29-1 to TRBJ1-1, with unresolved D. This CDR3 comprises 13 residues. Trimming took off 7 bases at V and 1 base at J, with 13 bases between the two ends. CDR1 is SQVTM, CDR2 ANQGSEA, per germline. The CDR3 sequence is CSAGTQSNTEAFF. The CDR3 DNA reads as TGCAGCGCCGGAACACAGTCGAACACTGAAGCTTTCTTT.

The CDR3 protein is CASSGGQGASGANVLTF. The DNA for the CDR3 is TGTGCCAGCAGCGGAGGGCAGGGGGCCTCTGGGGCCAACGTCCTGACTTTC. This chain joins TRBV5-4 and TRBJ2-6; 8 bases are shared with TRBD1. The CDR3 consists of 17 residues. CDR1 and CDR2 from the germline V gene are SGHNT and YYREEE (reference sequence). V lost 4 bases to trimming and J lost 0 bases; unmatched junction nucleotides: 6.

The chain has TRBV2 and TRBJ2-1, with D uncertain. V lost 6 bases to trimming and J lost 2 bases, with 11 bases between them. CDR3 length: 14 amino acids. Germline V lookup: CDR1 SNHLY, CDR2 FYNNEI. This CDR3 reads CASRDRQTYNEQFF. As DNA, the CDR3 is TGTGCCAGCAGGGACCGCCAAACCTACAATGAGCAGTTCTTC.

The chain recombines TRBV27 with TRBJ2-6; tentative D call: TRBD1 (5 bases). Germline V gene sequence: CDR1 MNHEY, CDR2 SMNVEV (reference sequence). This CDR3 has 16 amino acids. Trimming cost V 5 bases and J 2 bases, with 13 bases left between them. The CDR3 coding sequence is TGTGCCAGCAGTACTCAGGGTTTCACTGGGGCCAACGTCCTGACTTTC. Protein sequence: CASSTQGFTGANVLTF.

The CDR3 region has the DNA TGCGCCAGCCATAGGGCTAGCGGGTCCCACACAGATACGCAGTATTTT. Translating it yields CASHRASGSHTDTQYF. The chain employs TRBV5-1 and TRBJ2-3; 8 bases fit TRBD2. Trimming at V came to 7 bases and at J to 2 bases, leaving 12 bases not matched to a gene. Germline V CDR1 and CDR2: SGHRS, YFSETQ. The CDR3 length is 16 residues. The full variable domain, its missing parts supplied by reference TRBV5-1 and TRBJ2-3, is KAGVTQTPRYLIKTRGQQVTLSCSPISGHRSVSWYQQTPGQGLQFLFEYFSETQRNKGNFPGRFSGRQFSNSRSEMNVSTLELGDSALYLCASHRASGSHTDTQYFGPGTRLTVL.

The chain couples TRBV20-1 to TRBJ1-1; no clear D gene. The V end lost 1 base, the J end lost 10 bases, and 10 bases lay between the germline ends. This CDR3 has 11 residues. Looked up from germline, CDR1 is DFQATT and CDR2 is SNEGSKA (reference sequence). CDR3 nucleotides: TGCAGTGCTAGAGGACTATTGGGAGCTTTCTTT. Translated, it gives CSARGLLGAFF.

This chain connects TRBV6-6 to TRBJ2-1; D uncertain. CDR1 and CDR2 (germline): MNHNY, SVGAGI (reference sequence). CDR3 length: 13 amino acids. V was pared by 6 bases and J by 5 bases, with 11 bases between. CDR3 coding DNA: TGTGCCAGCAGCTTTACAGTCGACAATGAGCAGTTCTTC. Its protein product is CASSFTVDNEQFF.

This clone was seen a few times. The J gene is TRBJ2-5, the V gene TRBV7-8; a weak D match, TRBD2 (6 bases). The V end was cut by 6 bases, the J end by 1 base, with 12 bases between. The CDR3 has 14 amino acids. CDR1 and CDR2 (germline): SGHVS, FQNEAQ. For the CDR3, the DNA is TGTGCCAGCAGAGCCGGGAGAATCCAAGAGACCCAGTACTTC. As protein: CASRAGRIQETQYF.